This section outlines one T cell receptor (beta chain) sequence together with its context. Antigen specificity is unknown. This specimen belongs to a study of cytomegalovirus exposure and HLA in healthy donors. Study as a whole: From donors who were HLA-typed, an early data release held 75 million to 85 million unique TCRs.

Primers included in the PCR were 60 Vbeta and 13 Jbeta primers. Profiling relied on immunoSEQ multiplex PCR, and the TCRdb table lists in-frame clones only, not all of them. The table has 100,000 or so clones, about 74% seen once. Points from the study as a whole: In a later analysis, a missense DCLRE1C variant was linked to TCR beta V- and J-gene trimming. The majority of CMV-associated TCR beta chains were reported as apparently HLA-restricted in a later analysis. The sole available immune exposure information was CMV serostatus.

The germline V and J ends were trimmed by 5 bases and 3 bases, with 14 bases remaining between them. The CDR3 sequence is 15 residues long. Germline values: CDR1 LNHDA, CDR2 SQIVND (reference sequence). The V and J genes are TRBV19 and TRBJ2-1, with D tentatively TRBD1 (5 bases). The sample comprised PBMCs. This TCR was sampled from a young woman in good health and CMV-seropositive. The CDR3: CASSLQGTYYNEQFF. The CDR3, as DNA: TGTGCCAGTAGTCTTCAGGGCACTTACTACAATGAGCAGTTCTTC. The whole variable domain, filled in from reference TRBV19 and TRBJ2-1, reads DGGITQSPKYLFRKEGQNVTLSCEQNLNHDAMYWYRQDPGQGLRLIYYSQIVNDFQKGDIAEGYSVSREKKESFPLTVTSAQKNPTAFYLCASSLQGTYYNEQFFGPGTRLTVL.